The 28 T cell receptor beta chains reported below all come from one sample, sequenced in a study of cytomegalovirus exposure and HLA in healthy donors. Sequencing was performed with immunoSEQ multiplex PCR; in TCRdb, only in-frame clones are kept and a portion is missing. The table lists almost 65,000 clones, around 89% of them singletons, with around 1.7% in the top ten. The sequencing input was PBMCs. The source of these receptors is a woman between 18 and 29 years old in good health and CMV-seronegative.

This chain uses TRBV28 with TRBJ2-3; D is perhaps TRBD2 (6 bases). This CDR3 spans 15 amino acids. Trimming took 6 bases from V and 0 from J, leaving 13 bases between them. Germline loops: CDR1 MDHEN, CDR2 SYDVKM. The CDR3 nucleotides are TGTGCCAGCAGGAATGGAGGGTCTAGCACAGATACGCAGTATTTT. It specifies CASRNGGSSTDTQYF.

The chain has TRBV19 and TRBJ2-7; D ambiguous. Germline V lookup: CDR1 LNHDA, CDR2 SQIVND (reference sequence). The CDR3 contains 14 residues. V lost 1 base to trimming and J lost 5 bases, with 12 bases between them. CDR3 in DNA: TGTGCCAGTAGTATAGTGGGCACCGGCCACGAGCAGTACTTC. It yields the protein CASSIVGTGHEQYF.

The rearrangement links TRBV11-2 to TRBJ2-3, with 11 positions matching TRBD2. CDR3 length: 16 residues. The V gene's germline CDR1 is SGHAT and CDR2 FQNNGV. V was clipped by 3 bases and J by 3 bases; unmatched bases: 5. The DNA for the CDR3 is TGTGCCAGCAGCTTCTTAGCGGGGGGGCCTACAGATACGCAGTATTTT. Its translation: CASSFLAGGPTDTQYF.

This clone was seen a few times. The rearrangement joins TRBV18 to TRBJ1-1; possible D gene TRBD1, 6 bases. Germline V CDR1 and CDR2: KGHSH, LQKENI. The CDR3 has 17 amino acids. Between the trimmed V and J ends, which lost 3 bases and 4 bases, there was a span of 21 bases. The CDR3 sequence: CASSPPLSRGGFTEAFF. CDR3 sequence (DNA): TGTGCCAGCTCACCCCCTCTATCCAGGGGAGGGTTCACTGAAGCTTTCTTT.

This chain links TRBV28 with TRBJ2-7; a possible D gene is TRBD1 (7 bases). The V end lost 2 bases, the J end lost 3 bases, and 14 bases lay between the germline ends. Germline-derived CDR1 and CDR2 are MDHEN and SYDVKM. CDR3 length: 15 residues. The DNA of the CDR3 is TGTGCCAGCAGTTTAGGAGGGTCAGGGGGCTACGAGCAGTACTTC. Amino acids: CASSLGGSGGYEQYF.

V is TRBV27 and J is TRBJ1-1, with TRBD1 as a possible D gene (5 bases). In germline, CDR1 is MNHEY, CDR2 SMNVEV (reference sequence). CDR3 length equals 13 residues. Trimming left V 6 bases short and J 4 bases short, with 12 bases between. The CDR3 loop reads CASSPWGGTEAFF. The CDR3 region has the DNA TGTGCCAGCAGCCCATGGGGGGGCACTGAAGCTTTCTTT.

The V gene is TRBV4-3, the J gene TRBJ2-3, with a possible D match to TRBD1 (6 bases). V was shortened by 3 bases and J by 2 bases, with 12 bases between the two germline ends. This CDR3 has 15 amino acids. Germline assignment: CDR1 LGHNA and CDR2 YSLEER. In DNA form, the CDR3 reads TGCGCCAGCAGCCACCAAAGGGACACCACAGATACGCAGTATTTT. Encoded protein: CASSHQRDTTDTQYF.

The chain carries TRBV6-5 and TRBJ1-1, with TRBD1 as a possible D gene (5 bases). The ends were cut back, 5 bases at V and 1 base at J, with 14 bases in the middle. The CDR3 loop spans 15 amino acids. The germline V gene has CDR1 MNHEY and CDR2 SVGAGI. CDR3 sequence: CASSRGGWANTEAFF. The CDR3 DNA sequence: TGTGCCAGCAGTCGGGGGGGGTGGGCGAACACTGAAGCTTTCTTT.

V usage is TRBV27 and J usage is TRBJ2-1; 7 bases match TRBD2. J gave up 9 bases and V 3 bases, and 5 bases lay outside the gene matches. The CDR3 has 13 amino acids. CDR1 and CDR2 from the germline V gene are MNHEY and SMNVEV (reference sequence). Written as DNA, the CDR3 is TGTGCCAGCAGTTTGGGACTACGGGGTGAGCAGTTCTTC. It yields the protein CASSLGLRGEQFF.

The chain couples TRBV7-9 to TRBJ1-1; possibly TRBD1 for D (5 bases). The CDR3 length is 13 residues. The V gene's germline CDR1 is SEHNR and CDR2 FQNEAQ (reference sequence). The V and J ends lost 5 bases and 10 bases respectively, with 17 bases between them. The CDR3 region is CASSPSGGSPAFF. In nucleotides, the CDR3 is TGTGCCAGCAGCCCGAGTGGGGGGTCTCCAGCTTTCTTT.

The chain couples TRBV7-2 to TRBJ1-4, with 9 bases fitting TRBD1. This CDR3 region has 15 residues. V was clipped by 6 bases and J by 6 bases; unmatched bases: 8. Germline V gene data show CDR1 as SGHTA and CDR2 as FQGNSA. The CDR3 sequence: CASRQQGARDEKLFF. The CDR3 DNA reads TGTGCCAGCAGACAACAGGGGGCGCGGGATGAAAAACTGTTTTTT.

This CDR3 is CAWGTGAGQYF. CDR3 in DNA: TGTGCCTGGGGTACAGGGGCCGGGCAGTACTTC. The chain uses TRBV30 and TRBJ2-7, with 7 bases identical to TRBD1. J gave up 9 bases and V 5 bases, and 7 bases lay outside the gene matches. The CDR3 totals 11 residues. Germline V gene lookup returns CDR1 GTSNPN and CDR2 SVGIG (reference sequence).

The chain carries TRBV11-3 and TRBJ2-2, with 12 bases identical to TRBD2. CDR1 is SGHNT and CDR2 is YENEEA in the germline V gene. The CDR3 runs to 16 residues. V lost 3 bases and J lost 6; bases outside the gene matches: 5. CDR3 in amino acids: CASSLGLAGNPGELFF. The CDR3 bases are TGTGCCAGCAGCTTGGGACTAGCGGGTAACCCCGGGGAGCTGTTTTTT.

This clone was picked up one time. V gene TRBV15 combines with J gene TRBJ1-3, with D tentatively TRBD1 (5 bases). V gave up 4 bases and J gave up 2 bases, with 6 bases separating them. The germline V gene has CDR1 LNHNV and CDR2 YYDKDF (reference sequence). This CDR3 comprises 13 residues. CDR3 bases: TGTGCCACCAGCATGGACACTGGAAACACCATATATTTT. As protein: CATSMDTGNTIYF.

This clone has just one count. The chain couples TRBV30 to TRBJ1-1, with a tentative D call TRBD1 (5 bases). V shed 4 bases and J shed 6 bases, with 12 bases lying between them. The CDR3 is 12 residues long. CDR1 and CDR2 from the germline V gene are GTSNPN and SVGIG (reference sequence). CDR3 loop: CAWIGAVAEAFF. CDR3 nucleotides: TGTGCCTGGATTGGGGCGGTGGCTGAAGCTTTCTTT.

Details on this clone: Compared with germline, one end of the junction differs, possibly owing to a read error. V usage is TRBV7-2 and J usage is TRBJ2-7; TRBD2 aligns across 8 bases. The CDR3 runs 14 residues. Germline assignment: CDR1 SGHTA and CDR2 FQGNSA. DNA of the CDR3: TGTGCCAGCAGTTTAGCGGGACTTCCCTACGAGCAGTACTTC. Its protein product is CASSLAGLPYEQYF.

The chain couples TRBV10-1 to TRBJ2-7, with unresolved D. This CDR3 contains 14 residues. In germline, CDR1 is WNHNN, CDR2 SYGVQD (reference sequence). V was clipped by 0 bases and J by 6 bases, with 12 bases between them. The CDR3 loop is CASSESTGEREQYF. The DNA of the CDR3 is TGCGCCAGCAGTGAGTCGACCGGAGAACGCGAGCAGTACTTC.

The chain is built from TRBV4-1 and TRBJ2-3; D remains unclear. V lost 1 base and J lost 12, with 14 bases in between. This CDR3 is 13 amino acids long. The germline V gene encodes CDR1 MGHRA and CDR2 YSYEKL. CDR3 bases: TGCGCCAGCAGCCAAGTGACAACCCAGCCACAGTATTTT. Its protein is CASSQVTTQPQYF.

The gene calls are TRBV9 and TRBJ2-1; 7 positions match TRBD2. Germline trimming cut 0 bases from V and 1 base from J; bases unmatched to any gene: 4. This CDR3 is built from 16 residues. Germline CDR1 SGDLS, CDR2 YYNGEE. In nucleotides, the CDR3 is TGTGCCAGCAGCGTAGCTTTGGGGGGGTCCTACAATGAGCAGTTCTTC. This sequence encodes CASSVALGGSYNEQFF.

This clone has only one observation. The chain joins TRBV15 to TRBJ2-1, with 8 bases fitting TRBD1. Germline V CDR1 and CDR2: LNHNV, YYDKDF (reference sequence). The junction had 15 bases not matched to a gene; V was cut back by 7 bases and J by 10 bases. This CDR3 has 15 residues. The CDR3 sequence is CATTPGDRLGLEQFF. DNA for the CDR3: TGTGCCACCACCCCGGGGGACAGGCTCGGATTGGAGCAGTTCTTC.

J is TRBJ1-3 and V is TRBV5-1; 7 bases line up with TRBD1. V was pared by 3 bases and J by 0 bases, with 9 bases of the junction left unmatched. The CDR3 is made up of 17 amino acids. Germline V gene data show CDR1 as SGHRS and CDR2 as YFSETQ. As DNA, the CDR3 is TGCGCCAGCAGCTGGGCGGCGACAGGGAACTCTGGAAACACCATATATTTT. Amino acid sequence: CASSWAATGNSGNTIYF.

V usage is TRBV5-6 and J usage is TRBJ2-5, with D perhaps TRBD1 (6 bases). Germline CDR1 reads SGHDT; CDR2 reads YYEEEE. V lost 4 bases, J lost 5 bases, and 27 bases lay in between. CDR3 length equals 18 residues. CDR3 nucleotide sequence: TGTGCCAGCAGCACGTCGGTGGGAGCCAGGGGAAGTTGGGAGACCCAGTACTTC. This gives the protein CASSTSVGARGSWETQYF.

The rearrangement joins TRBV4-1 to TRBJ2-5; the match to TRBD2 covers 15 bases. Looked up from germline, CDR1 is MGHRA and CDR2 is YSYEKL. The CDR3 has 15 residues. The V gene end was trimmed by 5 bases and the J gene end by 7 bases; junction bases not matched to a gene: 5. The CDR3 loop is CASSFGTSGGMTQYF. The CDR3 DNA reads as TGCGCCAGCAGCTTCGGGACTAGCGGGGGGATGACCCAGTACTTC.

This clone was observed once. This chain joins TRBV5-8 and TRBJ2-7; 16 bases map to TRBD2. Germline CDR1 reads SGHTS; CDR2 reads YDEGEE. This CDR3 contains 17 residues. The J segment lost 2 bases and the V segment lost 4 bases, leaving 6 bases of the junction unmatched. The CDR3 loop reads CASSRGLAGGAAYEQYF. DNA for the CDR3: TGTGCCAGCAGCAGGGGACTAGCGGGAGGGGCGGCCTACGAGCAGTACTTC.

The chain joins TRBV11-2 to TRBJ2-1; D is ambiguous. The germline V and J ends were trimmed by 0 bases and 12 bases, with 12 bases remaining between them. This CDR3 is built from 13 residues. Germline values: CDR1 SGHAT, CDR2 FQNNGV. CDR3 sequence: CASSLDLANWQFF. CDR3 DNA sequence: TGTGCCAGCAGCTTAGATCTTGCCAACTGGCAGTTCTTC.

The chain uses TRBV5-1 and TRBJ2-7; perhaps TRBD1 as D (6 bases). The CDR3 extends over 12 amino acids. Per the germline V gene, CDR1 is SGHRS and CDR2 is YFSETQ. V shed 5 bases and J shed 0 bases, with 6 bases lying between them. The CDR3 DNA follows: TGCGCCAGCAGACAGGGCTCCTACGAGCAGTACTTC. Translated: CASRQGSYEQYF. Using reference TRBV5-1 and TRBJ2-7 for the parts outside the CDR3, the full variable domain is KAGVTQTPRYLIKTRGQQVTLSCSPISGHRSVSWYQQTPGQGLQFLFEYFSETQRNKGNFPGRFSGRQFSNSRSEMNVSTLELGDSALYLCASRQGSYEQYFGPGTRLTVT.

The chain uses TRBV6-4 and TRBJ2-1, with 9 bases that match TRBD2. Looked up from germline, CDR1 is MRHNA and CDR2 is SNTAGT. The CDR3 has 15 residues. The V gene end was trimmed by 3 bases and the J gene end by 4 bases; junction bases not matched to a gene: 4. The CDR3 nucleotides read TGTGCCAGCAGTGAGGAAGCGGGGGGTTACAATGAGCAGTTCTTC. This sequence encodes CASSEEAGGYNEQFF.

The chain is built from TRBV11-3 and TRBJ1-5, with 12 bases that match TRBD1. Germline-derived CDR1 and CDR2 are SGHNT and YENEEA. CDR3 length equals 15 residues. V gave up 5 bases and J gave up 6 bases; unmatched junction bases: 5. This CDR3 is CASSQRDRGLQPQHF. The CDR3 DNA reads TGTGCCAGCAGCCAAAGGGACAGGGGGCTTCAGCCCCAGCATTTT.